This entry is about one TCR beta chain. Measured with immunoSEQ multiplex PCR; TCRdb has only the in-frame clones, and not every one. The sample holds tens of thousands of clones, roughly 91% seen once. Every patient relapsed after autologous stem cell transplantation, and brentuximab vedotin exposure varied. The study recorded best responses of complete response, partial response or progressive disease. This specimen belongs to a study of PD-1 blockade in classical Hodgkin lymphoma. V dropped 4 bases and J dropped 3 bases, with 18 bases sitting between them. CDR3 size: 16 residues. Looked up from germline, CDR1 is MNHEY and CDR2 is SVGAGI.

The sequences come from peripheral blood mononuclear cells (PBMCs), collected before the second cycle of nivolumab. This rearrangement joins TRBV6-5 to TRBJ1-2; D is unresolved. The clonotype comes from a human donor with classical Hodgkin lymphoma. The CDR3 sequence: CASSFNGRAQHYGYTF. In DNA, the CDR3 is TGTGCCAGCAGTTTTAACGGACGAGCACAGCACTATGGCTACACCTTC.